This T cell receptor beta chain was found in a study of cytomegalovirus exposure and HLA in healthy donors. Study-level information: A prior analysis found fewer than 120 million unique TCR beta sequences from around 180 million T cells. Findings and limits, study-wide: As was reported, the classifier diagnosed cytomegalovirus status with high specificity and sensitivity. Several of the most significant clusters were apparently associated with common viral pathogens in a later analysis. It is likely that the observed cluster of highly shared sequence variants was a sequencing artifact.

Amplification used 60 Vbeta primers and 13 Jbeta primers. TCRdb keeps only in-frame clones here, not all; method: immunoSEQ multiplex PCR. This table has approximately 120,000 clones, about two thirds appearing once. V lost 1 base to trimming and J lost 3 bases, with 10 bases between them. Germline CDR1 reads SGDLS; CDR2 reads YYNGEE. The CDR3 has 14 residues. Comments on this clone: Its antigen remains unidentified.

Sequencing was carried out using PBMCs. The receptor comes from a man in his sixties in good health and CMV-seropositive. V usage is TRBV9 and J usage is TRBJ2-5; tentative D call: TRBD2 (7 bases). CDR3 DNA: TGTGCCAGCAGCGTAAGAGGGGGGGAAGAGACCCAGTACTTC. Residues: CASSVRGGEETQYF.